A single sample gave rise to the 2 T cell receptor beta chains below, sequenced in a study of PD-1 and CTLA-4 blockade in melanoma. Some clones are missing from TCRdb's copy, which holds only in-frame ones; the method was immunoSEQ multiplex PCR. The table has about 32,000 clones, about 88% seen once. Specimen: CD8+ T cells from peripheral blood, collected from a patient given anti-PD-1 treatment. Receptors originate from a human donor with melanoma.

CDR3 in amino acids: CASSLAESGTPYEQYF. CDR3 DNA: TGTGCCAGCAGCTTAGCGGAATCCGGGACACCATACGAGCAGTACTTC. This chain links TRBV7-2 with TRBJ2-7; D might be TRBD1 (6 bases). V was clipped by 0 bases and J by 4 bases, with 16 bases between them. The CDR3 is made up of 16 amino acids. Germline V gene data show CDR1 as SGHTA and CDR2 as FQGNSA.

This chain uses TRBV7-6 with TRBJ2-3; 15 bases agree with TRBD2. CDR3 length: 16 amino acids. Germline trimming cut 8 bases from V and 0 bases from J; bases unmatched to any gene: 3. Germline-derived CDR1 and CDR2 are SGHVS and FNYEAQ. CDR3 amino acids: CASGLAGGRSTDTQYF. CDR3 in DNA: TGTGCCAGCGGACTAGCGGGGGGGCGAAGCACAGATACGCAGTATTTT.